These 30 T cell receptor beta chains originate from one sample sequenced in a study of blood T cell repertoires in COVID-19. TCRdb keeps only in-frame clones here, not all; method: immunoSEQ multiplex PCR. In the table there are around 300,000 clones, 80% to 95% of which are singletons. The source material was peripheral blood. The receptors here all came from a woman aged 25 to 39 with COVID-19, enrolled during active disease.

This chain connects TRBV6-5 to TRBJ1-1, with 7 bases that match TRBD1. The CDR3 sequence is 15 residues long. J gave up 1 base and V 0 bases, and 2 bases lay outside the gene matches. Germline-derived CDR1 and CDR2 are MNHEY and SVGAGI. The CDR3 spells CASSYSGTANTEAFF. The CDR3 bases are TGTGCCAGCAGTTACTCCGGGACAGCGAACACTGAAGCTTTCTTT.

This sequence joins TRBV7-9 and TRBJ1-2; 7 bases agree with TRBD1. Trimming at V came to 6 bases and at J to 8 bases, leaving 12 bases not matched to a gene. The germline V gene has CDR1 SEHNR and CDR2 FQNEAQ (reference sequence). The length of the CDR3 is 14 residues. CDR3 DNA sequence: TGTGCCAGCAGTTATCTAGGGGGCGGCTTCGGCTACACCTTC. Translation: CASSYLGGGFGYTF.

The V and J genes are TRBV16 and TRBJ1-1; possible D gene TRBD1, 6 bases. The V end was cut by 3 bases, the J end by 6 bases, with 11 bases between. The CDR3 spans 13 residues. Germline V gene data show CDR1 as KGHSY and CDR2 as FQNENV. The CDR3 here is CASSQQGWAEAFF. CDR3 DNA sequence: TGTGCCAGCAGCCAGCAGGGGTGGGCTGAAGCTTTCTTT.

This chain links TRBV6-4 with TRBJ2-5; tentative D call: TRBD1 (5 bases). The length of the CDR3 is 15 residues. Germline CDR1 MRHNA, CDR2 SNTAGT. V lost 4 bases to trimming and J lost 0 bases, with 12 bases between them. The CDR3 here is CASSVSDSNQETQYF. The DNA of the CDR3 is TGTGCCAGCAGTGTCTCAGACAGTAACCAAGAGACCCAGTACTTC.

The V and J genes are TRBV24-1 and TRBJ2-3; TRBD1 agrees at 7 bases. The germline V gene has CDR1 KGHDR and CDR2 SFDVKD. This CDR3 spans 16 amino acids. With V trimmed by 2 bases and J by 1 base, 5 bases remained unmatched. The CDR3 region has the DNA TGTGCCACCAGTGATTCCACAGGGGTTCGCACAGATACGCAGTATTTT. Encoded protein: CATSDSTGVRTDTQYF.

The V and J genes are TRBV10-3 and TRBJ1-2, with 10 bases that match TRBD1. Trimming at V came to 3 bases and at J to 5 bases, leaving 3 bases not matched to a gene. The germline gives CDR1 ENHRY, CDR2 SYGVKD. This CDR3 comprises 14 residues. The CDR3 nucleotides are TGTGCCATCAGTGAATGGACAGGGGGATATGGCTACACCTTC. This gives the protein CAISEWTGGYGYTF.

The V gene is TRBV5-1, the J gene TRBJ1-2; 7 nucleotides match TRBD1. Germline V CDR1 and CDR2: SGHRS, YFSETQ. Trimming took 4 bases from V and 9 from J; bases not matched to a gene: 12. The CDR3 covers 14 residues. DNA for the CDR3: TGCGCCAGCAGCCCTTTCCCTACAGGGGCTAGCTACACCTTC. Protein product: CASSPFPTGASYTF.

V and J are TRBV15 and TRBJ1-3, with TRBD1 matching over 7 bases. This CDR3 region has 15 residues. CDR1 and CDR2 from the germline V gene are LNHNV and YYDKDF (reference sequence). J gave up 3 bases and V 8 bases, and 10 bases lay outside the gene matches. The CDR3: CATAFNRGLGNTIYF. CDR3 nucleotides: TGTGCCACCGCATTTAATAGGGGGCTTGGAAACACCATATATTTT.

The rearrangement uses TRBV25-1 and TRBJ2-2; 8 nucleotides agree with TRBD1. Germline loops: CDR1 MGHDK, CDR2 SYGVNS. The CDR3 loop spans 16 amino acids. J lost 3 bases, V lost 10 bases, and 13 bases had no gene match. The CDR3 reads CATSIRTGKDTGELFF. CDR3 sequence (DNA): TGTGCCACCTCGATTCGGACAGGGAAGGACACCGGGGAGCTGTTTTTT. Full variable domain (rest looked up from reference TRBV25-1 and TRBJ2-2): EADIYQTPRYLVIGTGKKITLECSQTMGHDKMYWYQQDPGMELHLIHYSYGVNSTEKGDLSSESTVSRIRTEHFPLTLESARPSHTSQYLCATSIRTGKDTGELFFGEGSRLTVL.

The J gene is TRBJ2-2, the V gene TRBV30; D is possibly TRBD1 (6 bases). Trimming removed 4 bases at V and 3 bases at J, with 12 bases between. This CDR3 comprises 14 residues. The germline CDR1 and CDR2 sequences are GTSNPN and SVGIG (reference sequence). The DNA of the CDR3 is TGTGCCTGGAAACGTCGACAGGACACCGGGGAGCTGTTTTTT. This sequence encodes CAWKRRQDTGELFF. Variable domain in full (rest from reference TRBV30 and TRBJ2-2): SQTIHQWPATLVQPVGSPLSLECTVEGTSNPNLYWYRQAAGRGLQLLFYSVGIGQISSEVPQNLSASRPQDRQFILSSKKLLLSDSGFYLCAWKRRQDTGELFFGEGSRLTVL.

CDR3 DNA sequence: TGCGCCAGCAGCTTGGGGCAGTTGTCAGATACGCAGTATTTT. Its protein product is CASSLGQLSDTQYF. The J gene is TRBJ2-3, the V gene TRBV5-1, with D unclear. Germline assignment: CDR1 SGHRS and CDR2 YFSETQ. V was cut by 0 bases and J by 4 bases, with 9 bases left in between. CDR3 length equals 14 residues.

The chain recombines TRBV5-4 with TRBJ2-1, with 11 positions matching TRBD1. CDR3 length: 17 amino acids. The J segment lost 6 bases and the V segment lost 5 bases, leaving 13 bases of the junction unmatched. Germline V CDR1 and CDR2: SGHNT, YYREEE (reference sequence). The CDR3 reads CASRRGLSGTGGNEQFF. CDR3 coding DNA: TGTGCCAGCAGGCGTGGACTATCCGGGACAGGGGGCAATGAGCAGTTCTTC.

The rearrangement links TRBV5-4 to TRBJ2-3, with 8 bases that match TRBD2. CDR1 is SGHNT, CDR2 YYREEE, per germline (reference sequence). V was pared by 4 bases and J by 6 bases, with 16 bases of the junction left unmatched. The CDR3 extends over 17 amino acids. The CDR3 DNA is TGTGCCAGCAGCGGGCGGGAGGAGGACGTTCCTATTGATACGCAGTATTTT. Its translation: CASSGREEDVPIDTQYF. Full variable domain (rest looked up from reference TRBV5-4 and TRBJ2-3): ETGVTQSPTHLIKTRGQQVTLRCSSQSGHNTVSWYQQALGQGPQFIFQYYREEENGRGNFPPRFSGLQFPNYSSELNVNALELDDSALYLCASSGREEDVPIDTQYFGPGTRLTVL.

The chain joins TRBV7-9 to TRBJ2-7; 9 bases agree with TRBD1. The CDR3 has 14 amino acids. Trimming cost V 5 bases and J 6 bases; bases outside gene matches: 8. Per germline, CDR1 SEHNR and CDR2 FQNEAQ (reference sequence). As DNA, the CDR3 is TGTGCCAGCAGCGGAAGGGACAGGGCAGGCGAGCAGTACTTC. Its translation: CASSGRDRAGEQYF.

V gene TRBV18 combines with J gene TRBJ2-3; 7 nucleotides line up with TRBD2. The CDR3 extends over 14 amino acids. Germline CDR1 reads KGHSH; CDR2 reads LQKENI. Trimming at V came to 5 bases and at J to 2 bases, leaving 4 bases not matched to a gene. The chain's CDR3 is CASSATSATDTQYF. In DNA, the CDR3 is TGTGCCAGCTCAGCCACTAGCGCCACAGATACGCAGTATTTT.

This chain connects TRBV5-4 to TRBJ1-1; tentatively, D is TRBD1 (6 bases). Trimming stripped 0 bases from V and 8 bases from J, with 11 bases between. CDR1 is SGHNT, CDR2 YYREEE, per germline (reference sequence). The CDR3 totals 13 residues. The CDR3 is CASSLEAGEEAFF. The CDR3 nucleotides are TGTGCCAGCAGCTTGGAGGCAGGGGAAGAAGCTTTCTTT.

The V call is TRBV6-1, the J call TRBJ2-2, with 8 bases aligning to TRBD2. The trim removed 2 bases at V and 5 bases at J, leaving 4 bases unmatched. The germline V gene has CDR1 MNHNS and CDR2 SASEGT. This CDR3 region has 15 residues. CDR3 coding DNA: TGTGCCAGCAGTGAACGAGCGGGAGAAACCGGGGAGCTGTTTTTT. It yields the protein CASSERAGETGELFF.

The chain carries TRBV7-9 and TRBJ1-1; D is undetermined. The CDR3 runs 12 residues. V gave up 3 bases and J gave up 8 bases, with 10 bases separating them. Germline-derived CDR1 and CDR2 are SEHNR and FQNEAQ (reference sequence). CDR3 nucleotides: TGTGCCAGCAGCTTTTGGGGAGGAGAAGCTTTCTTT. Translation: CASSFWGGEAFF.

The chain uses TRBV15 and TRBJ2-7; perhaps TRBD1 as D (6 bases). The germline V gene encodes CDR1 LNHNV and CDR2 YYDKDF (reference sequence). Trimming cost V 0 bases and J 5 bases, with 14 bases left between them. The CDR3 sequence is 15 residues long. In DNA form, the CDR3 reads TGTGCCACCAGCAGAGAGAGGGGGTTTGGGGACGAGCAGTACTTC. Its protein product is CATSRERGFGDEQYF.

This clone was seen a single time. The chain has TRBV19 and TRBJ1-6; the D is unclear. Trimming stripped 5 bases from V and 0 bases from J, with 17 bases between. The germline CDR1 and CDR2 sequences are LNHDA and SQIVND (reference sequence). CDR3 size: 18 residues. The CDR3 DNA is TGTGCCAGTAGTGAAGGAGTGACGGAGAGCTCCTATAATTCACCCCTCCACTTT. This codes for CASSEGVTESSYNSPLHF. Filled out from reference TRBV19 and TRBJ1-6, the complete variable domain reads DGGITQSPKYLFRKEGQNVTLSCEQNLNHDAMYWYRQDPGQGLRLIYYSQIVNDFQKGDIAEGYSVSREKKESFPLTVTSAQKNPTAFYLCASSEGVTESSYNSPLHFGNGTRLTVT.

V usage is TRBV18 and J usage is TRBJ1-3, with D possibly TRBD1 on 5 matching bases. Germline V gene lookup returns CDR1 KGHSH and CDR2 LQKENI. The CDR3 consists of 14 residues. The ends were cut back, 5 bases at V and 2 bases at J, with 10 bases in the middle. The CDR3 here is CASSEQGTGNTIYF. The CDR3 region has the DNA TGTGCCAGCTCAGAGCAGGGAACTGGAAACACCATATATTTT.

V is TRBV19 and J is TRBJ1-1; no clear D. The CDR3 is 14 amino acids. Trimming removed 3 bases from V and 1 base from J, with 9 bases in between. CDR1 and CDR2 (germline): LNHDA, SQIVND (reference sequence). This CDR3 reads CASSILYTNTEAFF. CDR3 nucleotides: TGTGCCAGTAGTATTTTGTACACGAACACTGAAGCTTTCTTT.

The V gene is TRBV23-1, the J gene TRBJ1-1; D gene uncertain. TRBV23-1 is placed among ORFs of uncertain function. This CDR3 is 12 amino acids long. V lost 11 bases and J 8 bases, leaving 18 bases between the germline ends. CDR3 nucleotides: TGCGCCCCTCGAAGGAGCCAGATCGAAGCTTTCTTT. It codes for CAPRRSQIEAFF.

The V call is TRBV7-9, the J call TRBJ1-2; D may be TRBD1 (6 bases). V lost 5 bases to trimming and J lost 4 bases, with 14 bases between them. Germline lookup yields CDR1 SEHNR and CDR2 FQNEAQ (reference sequence). This CDR3 is built from 14 residues. CDR3 sequence: CASSQQTGPYGYTF. For the CDR3, the DNA is TGTGCCAGCAGCCAACAGACAGGACCCTATGGCTACACCTTC.

Only a few counts were recorded for this clone. The rearrangement links TRBV12-3 or TRBV12-4 to TRBJ2-1; no reliable D call. The CDR3 extends over 13 amino acids. Trimming cost V 7 bases and J 8 bases, with 15 bases left between them. The CDR3 protein is CASIREIYDEQFF. The CDR3 DNA is TGTGCCAGCATCCGAGAGATTTACGATGAGCAGTTCTTC.

CDR3 coding DNA: TGTGCCAGCAGCCAAGCCCTCTTCCAGGGGGACTATGGCTACACCTTC. Its protein is CASSQALFQGDYGYTF. This chain uses TRBV3-1 (or the pseudogene TRBV3-2) with TRBJ1-2, with 7 bases aligning to TRBD1. The trim removed 1 base at V and 3 bases at J, leaving 8 bases unmatched. The CDR3 spans 16 residues. Germline V gene sequence: CDR1 LGHDT, CDR2 YNNKEL (reference sequence).

The chain is built from TRBV19 and TRBJ2-1; possibly TRBD1 for D (5 bases). The CDR3 sequence is 11 residues long. Germline assignment: CDR1 LNHDA and CDR2 SQIVND (reference sequence). V was shortened by 3 bases and J by 9 bases, with 6 bases between the two germline ends. In DNA, the CDR3 is TGTGCCAGTAGTATGGACATTGAGCAGTTCTTC. Protein product: CASSMDIEQFF.

The V and J genes are TRBV7-3 and TRBJ2-7, with 7 bases identical to TRBD1. J lost 4 bases, V lost 5 bases, and 8 bases had no gene match. The CDR3 is made up of 14 amino acids. Germline CDR1 and CDR2: SGHTA and FQGTGA. CDR3 region: CASSRTGEAYEQYF. CDR3 DNA: TGTGCCAGCAGCAGAACAGGGGAAGCGTACGAGCAGTACTTC.

The genes are TRBV20-1 and TRBJ1-2, with TRBD1 matching over 9 bases. The CDR3 consists of 13 residues. From germline, CDR1 is DFQATT and CDR2 SNEGSKA (reference sequence). Trimming removed 3 bases from V and 8 bases from J; junction bases left unmatched: 7. CDR3 nucleotide sequence: TGCAGTGCTAGTCTCCACAGGGGGCAGGGCTACACCTTC. Translating it yields CSASLHRGQGYTF.

This rearrangement joins TRBV2 to TRBJ1-6; 7 nucleotides align to TRBD1. With 6 bases clipped from V and 5 bases from J, the junction kept 7 bases outside the gene matches. This CDR3 is 15 amino acids long. Germline CDR1 SNHLY, CDR2 FYNNEI. CDR3 sequence: CASSSGTVHNSPLHF. CDR3 DNA sequence: TGTGCCAGCAGCTCCGGGACAGTTCATAATTCACCCCTCCACTTT.